This TCR beta chain came from a study of blood T cell repertoires in COVID-19. As processed by the authors: Cell counts per sample came from amplifying reference gene primers. Assay: immunoSEQ multiplex PCR; the TCRdb copy retains only in-frame clones and omits some. V and J calls and clone size are given by that table; D and trimming were obtained from the DNA. The sample yields under 300,000 clones, about nine tenths seen once. Between the trimmed V and J ends, which lost 5 bases and 7 bases, there was a span of 15 bases. CDR3 size: 14 residues. Germline CDR1 and CDR2: SEHNR and FQNEAQ (reference sequence).

The sample comprised peripheral blood. This TCR came from a man aged 55 to 70 who had recovered from COVID-19. The chain has TRBV7-9 and TRBJ2-1, with a weak D call TRBD1 (5 bases). The CDR3 reads CASSLPDSKNEQFF. CDR3 DNA sequence: TGTGCCAGCAGCCTGCCTGACAGCAAAAATGAGCAGTTCTTC. The full variable domain, its missing parts supplied by reference TRBV7-9 and TRBJ2-1, is DTGVSQNPRHKITKRGQNVTFRCDPISEHNRLYWYRQTLGQGPEFLTYFQNEAQLEKSRLLSDRFSAERPKGSFSTLEIQRTEQGDSAMYLCASSLPDSKNEQFFGPGTRLTVL.